This T cell receptor (beta chain) was sequenced in a study of T-cell reconstitution after alpha-beta-depleted transplantation in children (dated by TCRdb to the mid-2010s). The study in broad terms: Using TCR repertoire profiling, the study followed T-cell immune reconstitution in a quantitative way in children after TCRalphabeta/CD19-depleted allogeneic hematopoietic cell transplantation.

This clonotype was seen many times. Its target antigen remains unknown. Base qualities are not at hand, and no much larger clone is one base apart. To prepare the library, PCR was applied. The data were produced on an Illumina HiSeq 2500. TCR library preparation used molecular barcoding, with unique molecular identifiers applied to normalize quantification of the TCRbeta repertoire. TCRdb reprocessing: public reads trimmed at Q25 with fastp, clones called with MiXCR, in-frame beta chains kept. A single entry per CDR3 protein holds the most common genes and DNA from its merged rows. The table for this sample lists nearly 400,000 distinct CDR3 sequences; approximately 20% of them were counted only once. The ten largest clones take up around 4% of the sample. Trimming removed 5 bases from V and 2 bases from J, leaving 12 bases between the germline ends. CDR1 and CDR2, looked up from the germline V gene (reference sequence), are MNHEY and SMNVEV. From the cysteine through the phenylalanine, the CDR3 covers 14 amino acids. The read is trimmed to its CDR3 DNA, 42 bases read in frame from base 1.

The clonotype was recovered from a human donor who donated a stem cell graft to a child with acute myeloid leukemia. The sample was PBMCs from the stem cell graft donor, taken from the stem cell graft. Rearrangement joined TRBV27 to TRBJ1-1; too little of a D gene remains to name it. The sequenced DNA is TGTGCCAGCAGTCCGGGGATCAGTAACACTGAAGCTTTCTTT. It encodes CASSPGISNTEAFF.